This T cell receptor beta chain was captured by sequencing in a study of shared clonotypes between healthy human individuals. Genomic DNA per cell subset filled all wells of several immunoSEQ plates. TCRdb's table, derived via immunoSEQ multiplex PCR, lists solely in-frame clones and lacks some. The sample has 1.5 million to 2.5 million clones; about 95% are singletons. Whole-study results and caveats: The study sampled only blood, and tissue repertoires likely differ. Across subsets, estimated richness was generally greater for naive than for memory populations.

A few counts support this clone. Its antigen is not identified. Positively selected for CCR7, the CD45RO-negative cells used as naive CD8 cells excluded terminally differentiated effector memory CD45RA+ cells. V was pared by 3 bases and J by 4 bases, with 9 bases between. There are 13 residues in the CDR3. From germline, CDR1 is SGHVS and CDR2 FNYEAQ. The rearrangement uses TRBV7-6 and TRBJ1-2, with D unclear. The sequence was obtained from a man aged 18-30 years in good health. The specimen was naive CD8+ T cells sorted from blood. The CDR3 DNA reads TGTGCCAGCAGCTTTAACGATGTCTATGGCTACACCTTC. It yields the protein CASSFNDVYGYTF.